The 15 T cell receptor beta chains below were found in one sample sequenced in a study of blood T cell repertoires in COVID-19. Clones were read by immunoSEQ multiplex PCR, and TCRdb kept only the in-frame ones, dropping some. The sample has tens of thousands of clones, 82% seen once. Sequencing input: peripheral blood. The receptors shown here come from a human donor in a cohort sampled during active COVID-19.

This chain uses TRBV15 with TRBJ1-2, with 7 bases that match TRBD1. The trim removed 3 bases at V and 11 bases at J, leaving 12 bases unmatched. Germline CDR1 LNHNV, CDR2 YYDKDF (reference sequence). There are 14 residues in the CDR3. CDR3 bases: TGTGCCACCAGCAGCAGGGGGAGCGAATCGCATTACACCTTC. Translating it yields CATSSRGSESHYTF.

The chain recombines TRBV18 with TRBJ2-7; 7 bases fit TRBD1. The CDR3 has 14 residues. The junction had 4 bases not matched to a gene; V was cut back by 5 bases and J by 0 bases. In germline, CDR1 is KGHSH, CDR2 LQKENI. CDR3 in amino acids: CASSSRDSSYEQYF. As DNA, the CDR3 is TGTGCCAGCTCATCCCGGGACAGCTCCTACGAGCAGTACTTC.

This clone has a handful of counts. This sequence joins TRBV28 and TRBJ2-7; 10 bases are shared with TRBD1. The V and J ends lost 5 bases and 4 bases, in that order; junction bases with no gene match: 5. Germline V gives CDR1 MDHEN, CDR2 SYDVKM. CDR3 length equals 14 residues. The CDR3 bases are TGTGCCAGCAGTGGACCGGGACAGGGGTACGAGCAGTACTTC. This gives the protein CASSGPGQGYEQYF.

This chain connects TRBV2 to TRBJ2-7; the D gene is possibly TRBD2 (6 bases). CDR1 and CDR2 (germline): SNHLY, FYNNEI. This CDR3 spans 13 amino acids. V was pared by 5 bases and J by 7 bases, with 15 bases between. DNA of the CDR3: TGTGCCAGCAGTTGGGACTCCAGCGGGGAGCAGTACTTC. This codes for CASSWDSSGEQYF.

This chain joins TRBV6-5 and TRBJ1-1, with 10 bases identical to TRBD1. The CDR3 is 14 residues long. CDR1 is MNHEY, CDR2 SVGAGI, per germline. Trimming took 10 bases from V and 2 from J; bases not matched to a gene: 7. Written as DNA, the CDR3 is TGTGCCACCGGGACAGGGGCTCTTAACACTGAAGCTTTCTTT. This translates into CATGTGALNTEAFF.

This chain connects TRBV7-9 to TRBJ2-1, with D possibly being TRBD2 (5 bases). Germline CDR1 reads SEHNR; CDR2 reads FQNEAQ (reference sequence). Trimming pared 5 bases from V and 7 bases from J, leaving 6 bases between. The CDR3 length is 11 residues. This chain's CDR3 is CASSPGNEQFF. CDR3 sequence (DNA): TGTGCCAGCAGCCCGGGAAATGAGCAGTTCTTC. Looking up the rest from reference TRBV7-9 and TRBJ2-1 gives the full variable domain: DTGVSQNPRHKITKRGQNVTFRCDPISEHNRLYWYRQTLGQGPEFLTYFQNEAQLEKSRLLSDRFSAERPKGSFSTLEIQRTEQGDSAMYLCASSPGNEQFFGPGTRLTVL.

This sequence joins TRBV7-9 and TRBJ1-4, with D possibly being TRBD1 (6 bases). Trimming removed 1 base from V and 3 bases from J, with 15 bases in between. The CDR3 has 17 residues. Germline CDR1 reads SEHNR; CDR2 reads FQNEAQ (reference sequence). CDR3 sequence (DNA): TGTGCCAGCAGCTTAGGGACAGTAGCCCTCGCTAATGAAAAACTGTTTTTT. This codes for CASSLGTVALANEKLFF.

This clone has more than one count but fewer than ten. The chain joins TRBV2 to TRBJ2-7; 8 nucleotides agree with TRBD1. The CDR3 is made up of 16 amino acids. Germline trimming cut 7 bases from V and 3 bases from J; bases unmatched to any gene: 14. Looked up from germline, CDR1 is SNHLY and CDR2 is FYNNEI. The CDR3 loop reads CASTYPPGQGGYEQYF. The CDR3 nucleotides read TGTGCCAGCACCTATCCCCCTGGACAGGGAGGCTACGAGCAGTACTTC.

The chain couples TRBV11-1 to TRBJ1-1; D perhaps matches TRBD1 (5 bases). Germline CDR1 is SGHAT and CDR2 is FQDESV (reference sequence). The germline V and J ends were trimmed by 5 bases and 6 bases, with 19 bases remaining between them. CDR3 size: 15 residues. The CDR3 DNA follows: TGTGCCAGCAGCCCTAGCCCGGGGGGGGTCCCTGAAGCTTTCTTT. This translates into CASSPSPGGVPEAFF.

The CDR3 here is CASNRPEQGAGDTEAFF. In DNA form, the CDR3 reads TGTGCCAGCAACCGACCGGAGCAGGGGGCCGGTGACACTGAAGCTTTCTTT. The chain recombines TRBV28 with TRBJ1-1; 8 nucleotides align to TRBD1. This CDR3 is 17 amino acids long. The V gene end was trimmed by 7 bases and the J gene end by 3 bases; junction bases not matched to a gene: 16. Germline V gives CDR1 MDHEN, CDR2 SYDVKM.

The chain is built from TRBV7-6 and TRBJ1-2, with 8 bases matching TRBD1. CDR1 and CDR2 from the germline V gene are SGHVS and FNYEAQ. Germline trimming cut 6 bases from V and 6 bases from J; bases unmatched to any gene: 9. The CDR3 loop spans 14 amino acids. As DNA, the CDR3 is TGTGCCAGCAGTTCTCCCGGACAGGGAGATGGCTACACCTTC. Translating it yields CASSSPGQGDGYTF.

In its sample, this clone was seen once. This chain connects TRBV5-1 to TRBJ2-5, with a possible D match to TRBD1 (5 bases). From germline, CDR1 is SGHRS and CDR2 YFSETQ. Trimming cost V 5 bases and J 3 bases, with 11 bases left between them. This CDR3 has 13 residues. The CDR3, as DNA: TGCGCCAGCAGGGCGATAGGGGAAGAGACCCAGTACTTC. This translates into CASRAIGEETQYF.

This CDR3 is CASSVQGSAEAFF. The CDR3 coding sequence is TGTGCCAGCAGTGTACAGGGCTCCGCTGAAGCTTTCTTT. V usage is TRBV12-3 or TRBV12-4 and J usage is TRBJ1-1, with D tentatively TRBD1 (6 bases). Trimming shortened V by 5 bases and J by 6 bases, and 13 bases separated the two germline ends. The CDR3 extends over 13 amino acids.

The rearrangement joins TRBV11-2 to TRBJ1-5; the match to TRBD1 covers 7 bases. V was pared by 5 bases and J by 5 bases, with 9 bases of the junction left unmatched. CDR1 and CDR2 from the germline V gene are SGHAT and FQNNGV. CDR3 size: 15 residues. CDR3 bases: TGTGCCAGCAGCCCGACAGGGTTTGTTGATCAGCCCCAGCATTTT. It translates to CASSPTGFVDQPQHF.

This clone has more than one count but fewer than ten. The V and J genes are TRBV4-1 and TRBJ2-3, with no clear D. CDR1 and CDR2 (germline): MGHRA, YSYEKL. Trimming left V 6 bases short and J 6 bases short, with 25 bases between. CDR3 length: 17 amino acids. The chain's CDR3 is CASSQLPRRSRSDTQYF. DNA of the CDR3: TGCGCCAGCAGTCAATTGCCTAGACGATCGCGGTCCGATACGCAGTATTTT.